These T cell receptor beta chains were read from a single sample in a study of CD8 T cells in Susac syndrome. Via MiXCR, TCRdb re-called the immunoSEQ multiplex PCR reads, giving one row per CDR3 protein. The sample holds around 170,000 distinct CDR3 sequences, approximately 96% seen once. Sequenced material: CD4+ T cells from PBMCs. The receptors were gathered from a human donor with Susac syndrome. CDR3s include the opening cysteine and the closing phenylalanine or tryptophan. The D gene is left open where the match is weak. Where a row states a size, it is once, few, many or the class of an expanded clone; other rows omit it.

cdr3_aa: CAISAGLAYYEQYF; cdr3_nt: TGTGCCATCAGTGCAGGGCTAGCCTACTACGAGCAGTACTTC; v_call: TRBV10-3; clone_size: .; j_call: TRBJ2-7; d_call: .
cdr3_aa: CSARSGPETQYF; cdr3_nt: TGCAGTGCTAGGAGCGGGCCAGAGACCCAGTACTTC; v_call: TRBV20-1; clone_size: once; j_call: TRBJ2-5; d_call: .
cdr3_aa: CSARWAGRGQPQHF; cdr3_nt: TGCAGTGCTAGATGGGCAGGGAGGGGGCAGCCCCAGCATTTT; v_call: TRBV20-1; clone_size: .; j_call: TRBJ1-5; d_call: .
cdr3_aa: CASSQDSTGWGEQYF; cdr3_nt: TGTGCCAGCAGCCAAGACTCAACAGGATGGGGAGAGCAGTACTTC; v_call: TRBV3-1; clone_size: .; j_call: TRBJ2-7; d_call: .
cdr3_aa: CASSPPGQLYGYTF; cdr3_nt: TGTGCCAGCAGTCCCCCTGGACAGCTCTATGGCTACACCTTC; v_call: TRBV6-5; clone_size: .; j_call: TRBJ1-2; d_call: .
cdr3_aa: CASSLDPAGRDTDTQYF; cdr3_nt: TGTGCCAGCAGCTTAGACCCCGCGGGGAGGGACACAGATACGCAGTATTTT; v_call: TRBV7-3; clone_size: .; j_call: TRBJ2-3; d_call: TRBD2
cdr3_aa: CASSFLGVYEQYF; cdr3_nt: TGTGCCAGCAGTTTTCTTGGGGTCTACGAGCAGTACTTC; v_call: TRBV27; clone_size: .; j_call: TRBJ2-7; d_call: .
cdr3_aa: CASSQARGKTNYGYTF; cdr3_nt: TGCGCCAGCAGCCAAGCCAGGGGGAAAACTAACTATGGCTACACCTTC; v_call: TRBV4-3; clone_size: few; j_call: TRBJ1-2; d_call: TRBD1
cdr3_aa: CATSGGQGALTGELFF; cdr3_nt: TGTGCCACCAGCGGGGGACAGGGGGCCTTGACCGGGGAGCTGTTTTTT; v_call: TRBV15; clone_size: .; j_call: TRBJ2-2; d_call: TRBD1
cdr3_aa: CASSSSGGAQETQYF; cdr3_nt: TGTGCCAGCAGTAGTAGCGGGGGGGCGCAAGAGACCCAGTACTTC; v_call: TRBV3-1; clone_size: .; j_call: TRBJ2-5; d_call: TRBD2
cdr3_aa: CASSRGQANYGYTF; cdr3_nt: TGTGCCAGCTCACGGGGACAGGCGAACTATGGCTACACCTTC; v_call: TRBV18; clone_size: .; j_call: TRBJ1-2; d_call: TRBD1
cdr3_aa: CASGQGYQAQYF; cdr3_nt: TGTGCCAGCGGACAGGGGTATCAGGCGCAGTATTTT; v_call: TRBV6-1; clone_size: .; j_call: TRBJ2-3; d_call: TRBD1
cdr3_aa: CASSQARNTIYF; cdr3_nt: TGTGCCAGCAGCCAAGCCAGAAACACCATATATTTT; v_call: TRBV14; clone_size: .; j_call: TRBJ1-3; d_call: .
cdr3_aa: CASSLLRGEYGEQFF; cdr3_nt: TGTGCCAGCAGCTTACTTAGGGGCGAGTACGGTGAGCAGTTCTTC; v_call: TRBV7-3; clone_size: once; j_call: TRBJ2-1; d_call: .
cdr3_aa: CASSLAFSSGANVLTF; cdr3_nt: TGTGCCAGCAGCTTAGCATTCAGCTCTGGGGCCAACGTCCTGACTTTC; v_call: TRBV7-2; clone_size: .; j_call: TRBJ2-6; d_call: .
cdr3_aa: CATSSPLRAAGREETQYF; cdr3_nt: TGTGCCACCAGCAGCCCCCTACGGGCAGCGGGGAGAGAGGAGACCCAGTACTTC; v_call: TRBV15; clone_size: .; j_call: TRBJ2-5; d_call: TRBD2
cdr3_aa: CASSGTGTGTHEQYF; cdr3_nt: TGTGCCAGCAGCGGCACCGGGACAGGGACCCACGAGCAGTACTTC; v_call: TRBV5-4; clone_size: once; j_call: TRBJ2-7; d_call: TRBD1
cdr3_aa: CASSQLKALVDEQFF; cdr3_nt: TGTGCCAGCAGCCAATTGAAAGCCCTTGTGGATGAGCAGTTCTTC; v_call: TRBV3-1; clone_size: .; j_call: TRBJ2-1; d_call: .
cdr3_aa: CSVPSGVFNTEAFF; cdr3_nt: TGCAGCGTTCCTTCCGGGGTCTTCAACACTGAAGCTTTCTTT; v_call: TRBV29-1; clone_size: .; j_call: TRBJ1-1; d_call: .
cdr3_aa: CSAIGRAAYEQYF; cdr3_nt: TGCAGTGCTATCGGGCGGGCCGCCTACGAGCAGTACTTC; v_call: TRBV20-1; clone_size: .; j_call: TRBJ2-7; d_call: .
cdr3_aa: CASSSSGEPQHF; cdr3_nt: TGTGCCAGCAGCTCGAGCGGGGAGCCCCAGCATTTT; v_call: TRBV11-2; clone_size: .; j_call: TRBJ1-5; d_call: .
cdr3_aa: CATSRNNLPSGANVLTF; cdr3_nt: TGTGCCACCAGCAGAAACAACTTACCCTCTGGGGCCAACGTCCTGACTTTC; v_call: TRBV15; clone_size: .; j_call: TRBJ2-6; d_call: .
cdr3_aa: CASPPATKNYGYTF; cdr3_nt: TGTGCCAGCCCCCCTGCGACCAAGAACTATGGCTACACCTTC; v_call: TRBV25-1; clone_size: once; j_call: TRBJ1-2; d_call: .
cdr3_aa: CASSLNYNSPLHF; cdr3_nt: TGTGCCAGCAGCCTAAACTATAATTCACCCCTCCACTTT; v_call: TRBV3-1; clone_size: .; j_call: TRBJ1-6; d_call: .
cdr3_aa: CASSFGQRSQGNEQYF; cdr3_nt: TGTGCCAGCAGCTTTGGCCAGCGAAGCCAGGGTAACGAGCAGTACTTC; v_call: TRBV7-6; clone_size: .; j_call: TRBJ2-7; d_call: .
cdr3_aa: CASSPNRGATEAFF; cdr3_nt: TGTGCCAGCAGTCCTAACAGGGGCGCCACTGAAGCTTTCTTT; v_call: TRBV6-2/TRBV6-3; clone_size: .; j_call: TRBJ1-1; d_call: TRBD1
cdr3_aa: CASSREWTYFYEQYF; cdr3_nt: TGCGCCAGCAGCCGGGAGTGGACATATTTCTACGAGCAGTACTTC; v_call: TRBV4-3; clone_size: .; j_call: TRBJ2-7; d_call: .
cdr3_aa: CASSYTKDLYGYTF; cdr3_nt: TGTGCCAGCAGTTACACAAAAGACCTCTATGGCTACACCTTC; v_call: TRBV6-2/TRBV6-3; clone_size: .; j_call: TRBJ1-2; d_call: .
cdr3_aa: CASSSPGGNTIYF; cdr3_nt: TGTGCCAGCAGTTCCCCGGGCGGAAACACCATATATTTT; v_call: TRBV12-3/TRBV12-4; clone_size: once; j_call: TRBJ1-3; d_call: .
cdr3_aa: CSVFVARNGELFF; cdr3_nt: TGCAGCGTTTTTGTAGCTAGAAACGGGGAGCTGTTTTTT; v_call: TRBV29-1; clone_size: .; j_call: TRBJ2-2; d_call: .
cdr3_aa: CASSDRGRSEQYF; cdr3_nt: TGTGCCAGCAGTGACAGGGGGAGATCCGAGCAGTACTTC; v_call: TRBV25-1; clone_size: .; j_call: TRBJ2-7; d_call: TRBD1
cdr3_aa: CASSWPSGGHFEETQYF; cdr3_nt: TGTGCCAGCAGCTGGCCTAGCGGGGGGCACTTTGAAGAGACCCAGTACTTC; v_call: TRBV7-2; clone_size: .; j_call: TRBJ2-5; d_call: TRBD2
cdr3_aa: CASLNWAGNTEAFF; cdr3_nt: TGTGCCAGCCTTAACTGGGCAGGGAACACTGAAGCTTTCTTT; v_call: TRBV19; clone_size: .; j_call: TRBJ1-1; d_call: .
cdr3_aa: CASSLLGSGRTGELFF; cdr3_nt: TGTGCCAGCAGCTTGTTAGGTTCAGGGCGCACCGGGGAGCTGTTTTTT; v_call: TRBV5-4; clone_size: once; j_call: TRBJ2-2; d_call: .
cdr3_aa: CASSYRDEQFF; cdr3_nt: TGTGCCAGCAGTTACAGGGATGAGCAGTTCTTC; v_call: TRBV6-6; clone_size: .; j_call: TRBJ2-1; d_call: .
cdr3_aa: CASSQELLGQGSTDTQYF; cdr3_nt: TGTGCCAGCAGCCAAGAGCTTCTCGGACAGGGTTCCACAGATACGCAGTATTTT; v_call: TRBV4-2; clone_size: .; j_call: TRBJ2-3; d_call: TRBD1
cdr3_aa: CSARKGQNLQGYTF; cdr3_nt: TGCAGTGCTAGGAAGGGACAGAATCTGCAGGGCTACACCTTC; v_call: TRBV20-1; clone_size: .; j_call: TRBJ1-2; d_call: TRBD1